These 2 T cell receptor beta chains came from one sample sequenced in a study of T-cell memory formation after mild COVID-19. TCRdb fed the 5' RACE reads into MiXCR, producing one record per CDR3 protein. The data hold a few hundred thousand distinct CDR3 sequences, with around 27% observed a single time. Input material: PBMCs or a T cell subset sorted from them (not recorded which). The receptors come from an adult woman who had mild COVID-19 (a few samples of this study predate the infection). Cell type and time point are not known.

This sequence joins TRBV20-1 and TRBJ1-1, with D unclear. V was pared by 4 bases and J by 7 bases, with 10 bases between. There are 11 residues in the CDR3. Germline V CDR1 and CDR2: DFQATT, SNEGSKA (reference sequence). CDR3 sequence reads: CSATSSLEAFF. CDR3 nucleotide sequence: TGCAGTGCTACCAGCAGTCTTGAAGCTTTCTTT.

This clonotype was counted many times. The chain carries TRBV15 and TRBJ1-5; D uncertain. Germline-derived CDR1 and CDR2 are LNHNV and YYDKDF (reference sequence). The CDR3 is 18 residues long. Trimming pared 0 bases from V and 4 bases from J, leaving 19 bases between. In DNA form, the CDR3 reads TGTGCCACCAGCAGAGATTCAGTCTTGGGTCTTCGGAATCAGCCCCAGCATTTT. Translating it yields CATSRDSVLGLRNQPQHF.